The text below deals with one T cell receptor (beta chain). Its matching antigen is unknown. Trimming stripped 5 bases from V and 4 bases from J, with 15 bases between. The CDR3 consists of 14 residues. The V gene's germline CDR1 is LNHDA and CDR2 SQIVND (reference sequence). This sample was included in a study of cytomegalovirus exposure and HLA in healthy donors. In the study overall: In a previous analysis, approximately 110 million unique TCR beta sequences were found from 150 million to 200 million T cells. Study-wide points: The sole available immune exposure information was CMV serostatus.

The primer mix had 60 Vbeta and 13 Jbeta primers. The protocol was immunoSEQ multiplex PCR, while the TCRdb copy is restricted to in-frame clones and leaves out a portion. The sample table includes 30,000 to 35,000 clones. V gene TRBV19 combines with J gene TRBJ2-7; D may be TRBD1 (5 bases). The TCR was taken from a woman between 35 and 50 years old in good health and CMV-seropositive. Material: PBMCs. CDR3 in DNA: TGTGCCAGTAGTCCGGCAGGGTGGTCTTACGAGCAGTACTTC. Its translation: CASSPAGWSYEQYF.